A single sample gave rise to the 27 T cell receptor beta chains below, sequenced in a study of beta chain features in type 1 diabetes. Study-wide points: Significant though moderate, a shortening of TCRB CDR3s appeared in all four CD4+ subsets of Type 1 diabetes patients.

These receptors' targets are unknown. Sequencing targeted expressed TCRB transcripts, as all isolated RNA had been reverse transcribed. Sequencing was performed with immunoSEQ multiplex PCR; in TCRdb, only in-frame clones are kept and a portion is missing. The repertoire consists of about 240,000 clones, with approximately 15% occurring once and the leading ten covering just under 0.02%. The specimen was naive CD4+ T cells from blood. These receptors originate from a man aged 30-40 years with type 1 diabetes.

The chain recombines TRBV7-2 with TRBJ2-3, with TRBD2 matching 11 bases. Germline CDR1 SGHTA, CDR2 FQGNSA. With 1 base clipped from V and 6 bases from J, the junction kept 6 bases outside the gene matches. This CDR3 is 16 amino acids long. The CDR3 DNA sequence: TGTGCCAGCAGCTTAGAGGCTAGCGGGAGGTCCGATACGCAGTATTTT. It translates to CASSLEASGRSDTQYF.

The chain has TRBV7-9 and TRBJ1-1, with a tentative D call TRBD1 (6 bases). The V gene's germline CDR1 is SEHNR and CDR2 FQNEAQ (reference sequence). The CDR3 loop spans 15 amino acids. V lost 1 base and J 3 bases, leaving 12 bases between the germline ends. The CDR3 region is CASSLGAGADTEAFF. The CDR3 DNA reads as TGTGCCAGCAGCTTAGGTGCAGGGGCGGACACTGAAGCTTTCTTT.

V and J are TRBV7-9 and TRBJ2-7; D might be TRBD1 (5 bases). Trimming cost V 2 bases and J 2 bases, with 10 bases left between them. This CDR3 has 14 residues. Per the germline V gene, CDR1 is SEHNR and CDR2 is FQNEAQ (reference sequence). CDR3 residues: CASSLMGPTYEQYF. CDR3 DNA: TGTGCCAGCAGCTTAATGGGGCCCACCTACGAGCAGTACTTC.

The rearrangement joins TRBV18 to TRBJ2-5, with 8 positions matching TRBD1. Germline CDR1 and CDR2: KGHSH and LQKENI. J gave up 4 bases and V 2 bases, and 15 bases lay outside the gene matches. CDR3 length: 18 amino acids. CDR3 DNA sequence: TGTGCCAGCTCACCATTGGCAGGGGGCCGCCGAGTCGTAGAGACCCAGTACTTC. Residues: CASSPLAGGRRVVETQYF.

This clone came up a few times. The CDR3 here is CASSGGGTDTQYF. The CDR3 DNA reads TGTGCCAGTAGTGGGGGGGGCACAGATACGCAGTATTTT. This rearrangement joins TRBV19 to TRBJ2-3, with 7 bases aligning to TRBD2. In germline, CDR1 is LNHDA, CDR2 SQIVND (reference sequence). V gave up 5 bases and J gave up 1 base; unmatched junction bases: 0. There are 13 residues in the CDR3.

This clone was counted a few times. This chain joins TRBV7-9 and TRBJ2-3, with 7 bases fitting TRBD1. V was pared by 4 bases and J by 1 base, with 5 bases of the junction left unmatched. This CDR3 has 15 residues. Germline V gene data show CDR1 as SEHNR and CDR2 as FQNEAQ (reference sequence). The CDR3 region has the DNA TGTGCCAGCAGCTCCCAGGGGGTGGGCACAGATACGCAGTATTTT. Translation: CASSSQGVGTDTQYF. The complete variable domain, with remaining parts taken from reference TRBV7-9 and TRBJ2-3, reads DTGVSQNPRHKITKRGQNVTFRCDPISEHNRLYWYRQTLGQGPEFLTYFQNEAQLEKSRLLSDRFSAERPKGSFSTLEIQRTEQGDSAMYLCASSSQGVGTDTQYFGPGTRLTVL.

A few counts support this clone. CDR3 nucleotides: TGTGCCAGCAGCTATTCTAGCGGGAGGTTGTATTTT. Protein: CASSYSSGRLYF. The chain is built from TRBV5-6 and TRBJ2-3; 11 bases are shared with TRBD2. The CDR3 contains 12 residues. Germline CDR1 is SGHDT and CDR2 is YYEEEE. V dropped 3 bases and J dropped 14; count of bases not matched to a gene: 5.

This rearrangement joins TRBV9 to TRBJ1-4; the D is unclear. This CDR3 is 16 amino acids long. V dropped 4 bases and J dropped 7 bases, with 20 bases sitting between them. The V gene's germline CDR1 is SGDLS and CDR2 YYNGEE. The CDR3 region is CASSPREGDLGEKLFF. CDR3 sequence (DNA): TGTGCCAGCAGCCCCCGCGAGGGCGATTTAGGTGAAAAACTGTTTTTT.

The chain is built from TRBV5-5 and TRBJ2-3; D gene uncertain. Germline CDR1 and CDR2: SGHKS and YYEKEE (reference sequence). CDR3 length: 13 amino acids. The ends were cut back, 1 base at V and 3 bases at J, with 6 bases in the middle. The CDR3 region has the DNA TGTGCCAGCAGCTTGTCAATTACAGATACGCAGTATTTT. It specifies CASSLSITDTQYF.

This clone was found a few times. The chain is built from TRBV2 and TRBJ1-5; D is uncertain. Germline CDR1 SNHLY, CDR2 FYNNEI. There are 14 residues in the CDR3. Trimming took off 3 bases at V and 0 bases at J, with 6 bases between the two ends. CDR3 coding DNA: TGTGCCAGCAGTGATGTTAGTAGCAATCAGCCCCAGCATTTT. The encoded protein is CASSDVSSNQPQHF.

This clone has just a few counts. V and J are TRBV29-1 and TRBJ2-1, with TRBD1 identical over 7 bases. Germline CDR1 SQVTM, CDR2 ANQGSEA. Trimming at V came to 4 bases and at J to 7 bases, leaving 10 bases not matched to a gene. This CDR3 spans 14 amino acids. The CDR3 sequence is CSVGYRGTGNEQFF. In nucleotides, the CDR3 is TGCAGCGTTGGTTACAGGGGCACGGGGAATGAGCAGTTCTTC.

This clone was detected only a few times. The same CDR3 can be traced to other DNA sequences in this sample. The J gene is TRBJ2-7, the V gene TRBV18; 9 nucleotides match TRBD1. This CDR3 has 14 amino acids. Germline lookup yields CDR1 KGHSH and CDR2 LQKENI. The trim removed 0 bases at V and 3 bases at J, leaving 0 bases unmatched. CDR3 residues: CASSPPGQGYEQYF. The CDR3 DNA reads TGTGCCAGCTCACCACCGGGACAGGGCTACGAGCAGTACTTC. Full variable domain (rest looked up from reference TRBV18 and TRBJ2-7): NAGVMQNPRHLVRRRGQEARLRCSPMKGHSHVYWYRQLPEEGLKFMVYLQKENIIDESGMPKERFSAEFPKEGPSILRIQQVVRGDSAAYFCASSPPGQGYEQYFGPGTRLTVT.

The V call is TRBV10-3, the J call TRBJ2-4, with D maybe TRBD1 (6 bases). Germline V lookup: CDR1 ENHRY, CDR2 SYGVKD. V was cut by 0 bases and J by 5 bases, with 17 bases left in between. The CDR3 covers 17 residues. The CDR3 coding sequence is TGTGCCATCAGTGAGTCCACCCGGCAGGGGAAAGAAAACATTCAGTACTTC. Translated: CAISESTRQGKENIQYF.

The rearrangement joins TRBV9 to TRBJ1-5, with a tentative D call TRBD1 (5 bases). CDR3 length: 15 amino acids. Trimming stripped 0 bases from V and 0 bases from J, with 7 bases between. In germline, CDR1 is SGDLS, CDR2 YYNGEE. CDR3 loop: CASSVGQTSNQPQHF. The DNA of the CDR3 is TGTGCCAGCAGCGTAGGACAGACTAGCAATCAGCCCCAGCATTTT.

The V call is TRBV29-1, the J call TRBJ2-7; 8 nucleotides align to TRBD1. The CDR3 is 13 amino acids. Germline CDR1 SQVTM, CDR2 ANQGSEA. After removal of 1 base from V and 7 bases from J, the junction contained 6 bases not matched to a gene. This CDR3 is CSVEALTGGEQYF. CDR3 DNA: TGCAGCGTTGAAGCCCTCACAGGGGGAGAGCAGTACTTC.

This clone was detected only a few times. The CDR3 sequence is CATSRDRWGAEKLFF. The CDR3 DNA reads as TGTGCCACCAGCAGAGATCGGTGGGGCGCGGAAAAACTGTTTTTT. The chain uses TRBV15 and TRBJ1-4, with TRBD1 as a possible D gene (5 bases). The V gene lost 0 bases and the J gene lost 8 bases, with 13 bases spanning the gap. The CDR3 has 15 residues. The germline V gene has CDR1 LNHNV and CDR2 YYDKDF (reference sequence).

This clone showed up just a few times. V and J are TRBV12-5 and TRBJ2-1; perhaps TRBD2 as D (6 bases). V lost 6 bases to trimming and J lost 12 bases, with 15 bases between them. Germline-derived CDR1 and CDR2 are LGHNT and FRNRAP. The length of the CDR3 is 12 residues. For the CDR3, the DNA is TGTGCTAGTGGAACGGACGGGAGTCGGCAGTTCTTC. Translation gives CASGTDGSRQFF.

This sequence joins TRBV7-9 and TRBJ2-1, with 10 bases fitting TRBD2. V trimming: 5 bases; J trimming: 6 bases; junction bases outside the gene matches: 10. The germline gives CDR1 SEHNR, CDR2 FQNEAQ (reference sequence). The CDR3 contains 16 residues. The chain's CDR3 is CASSRASGGARNEQFF. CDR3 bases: TGTGCCAGCAGCCGTGCCAGCGGGGGGGCCCGCAATGAGCAGTTCTTC.

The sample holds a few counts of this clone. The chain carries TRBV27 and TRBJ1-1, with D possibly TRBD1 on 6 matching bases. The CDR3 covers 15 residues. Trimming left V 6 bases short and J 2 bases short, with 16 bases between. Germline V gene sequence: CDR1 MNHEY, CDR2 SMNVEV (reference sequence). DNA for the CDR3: TGTGCCAGCAGCTCGGCTCGGACAGCTAACACTGAAGCTTTCTTT. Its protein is CASSSARTANTEAFF.

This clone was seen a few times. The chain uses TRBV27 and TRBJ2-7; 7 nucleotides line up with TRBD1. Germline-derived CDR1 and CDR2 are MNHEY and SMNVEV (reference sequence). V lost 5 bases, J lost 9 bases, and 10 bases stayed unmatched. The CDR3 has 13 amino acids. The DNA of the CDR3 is TGTGCCAGCAGTCCCCCCGGGACAGCCACGCAGTACTTC. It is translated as CASSPPGTATQYF.

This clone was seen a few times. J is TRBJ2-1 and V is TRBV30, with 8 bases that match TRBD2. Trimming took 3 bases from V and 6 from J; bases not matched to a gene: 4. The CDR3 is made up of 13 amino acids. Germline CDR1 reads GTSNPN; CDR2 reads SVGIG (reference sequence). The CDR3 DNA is TGTGCCTGGAGACGGGGGGGCCTCAATGAGCAGTTCTTC. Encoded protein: CAWRRGGLNEQFF.

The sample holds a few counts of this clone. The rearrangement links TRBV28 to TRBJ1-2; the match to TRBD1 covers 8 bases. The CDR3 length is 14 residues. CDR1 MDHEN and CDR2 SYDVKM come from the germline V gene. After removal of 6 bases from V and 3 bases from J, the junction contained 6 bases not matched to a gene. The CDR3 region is CASSGRGRYYGYTF. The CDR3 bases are TGTGCCAGCAGCGGCAGGGGGCGTTACTATGGCTACACCTTC.

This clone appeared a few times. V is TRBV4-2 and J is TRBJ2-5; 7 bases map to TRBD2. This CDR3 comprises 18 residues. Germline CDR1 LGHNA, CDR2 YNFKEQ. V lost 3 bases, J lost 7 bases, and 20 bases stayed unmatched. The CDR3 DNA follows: TGTGCCAGCAGCCAGGCCCATGTTCTCGCGGGGGACGGGGGGACCCAGTACTTC. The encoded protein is CASSQAHVLAGDGGTQYF.

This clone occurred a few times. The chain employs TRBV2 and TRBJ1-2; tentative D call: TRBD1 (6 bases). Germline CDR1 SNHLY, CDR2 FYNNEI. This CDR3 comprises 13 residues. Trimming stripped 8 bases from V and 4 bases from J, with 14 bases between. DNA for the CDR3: TGTGCCAGCGGTGGGGACATCCCCTATGGCTACACCTTC. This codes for CASGGDIPYGYTF.

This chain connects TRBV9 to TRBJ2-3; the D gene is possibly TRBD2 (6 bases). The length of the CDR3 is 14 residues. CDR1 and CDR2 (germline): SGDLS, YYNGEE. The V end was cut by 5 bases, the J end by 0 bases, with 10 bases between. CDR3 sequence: CASRREPSTDTQYF. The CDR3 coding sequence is TGTGCCAGCAGGCGGGAACCTAGCACAGATACGCAGTATTTT.

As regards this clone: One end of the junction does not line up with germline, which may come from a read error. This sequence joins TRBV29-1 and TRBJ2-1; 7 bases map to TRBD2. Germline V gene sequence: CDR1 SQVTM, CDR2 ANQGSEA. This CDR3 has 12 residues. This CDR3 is CSAEGAGDEQFF. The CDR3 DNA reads TGCAGCGCTGAAGGCGCGGGGGATGAGCAGTTCTTC.

CDR3 in DNA: TGTGCCAGCAGTCGGACAGGAAGTCAGCCCCAGCATTTT. It encodes CASSRTGSQPQHF. The chain combines TRBV6-5 with TRBJ1-5; 7 bases agree with TRBD1. This CDR3 region has 13 residues. V was clipped by 5 bases and J by 6 bases; unmatched bases: 4. Germline V CDR1 and CDR2: MNHEY, SVGAGI.